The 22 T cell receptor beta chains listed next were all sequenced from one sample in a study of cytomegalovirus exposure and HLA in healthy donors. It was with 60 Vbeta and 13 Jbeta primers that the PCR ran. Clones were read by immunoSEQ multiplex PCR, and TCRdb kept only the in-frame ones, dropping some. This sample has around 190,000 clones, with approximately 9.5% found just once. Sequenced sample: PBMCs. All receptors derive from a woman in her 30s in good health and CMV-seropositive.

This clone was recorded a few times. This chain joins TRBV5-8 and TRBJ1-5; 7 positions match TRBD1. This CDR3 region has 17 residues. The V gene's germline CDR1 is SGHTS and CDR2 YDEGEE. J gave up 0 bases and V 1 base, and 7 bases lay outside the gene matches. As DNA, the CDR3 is TGTGCCAGCAGCTTGCCAGGGGGGATCTATAGCAATCAGCCCCAGCATTTT. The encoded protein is CASSLPGGIYSNQPQHF.

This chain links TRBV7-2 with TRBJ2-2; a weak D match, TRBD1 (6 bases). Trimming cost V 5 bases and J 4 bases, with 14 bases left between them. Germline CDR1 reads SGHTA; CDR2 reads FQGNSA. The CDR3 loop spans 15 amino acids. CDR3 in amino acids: CASSPLDRPTGELFF. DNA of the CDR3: TGTGCCAGCAGCCCCCTAGACAGGCCCACCGGGGAGCTGTTTTTT.

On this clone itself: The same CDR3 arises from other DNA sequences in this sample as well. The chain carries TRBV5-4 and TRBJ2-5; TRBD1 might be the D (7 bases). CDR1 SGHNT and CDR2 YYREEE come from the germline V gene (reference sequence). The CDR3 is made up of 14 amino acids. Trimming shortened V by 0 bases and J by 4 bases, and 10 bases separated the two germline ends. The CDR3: CASSLDRGGETQYF. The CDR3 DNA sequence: TGTGCCAGCAGCTTGGACAGGGGAGGAGAGACCCAGTACTTC. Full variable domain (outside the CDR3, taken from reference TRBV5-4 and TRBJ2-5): ETGVTQSPTHLIKTRGQQVTLRCSSQSGHNTVSWYQQALGQGPQFIFQYYREEENGRGNFPPRFSGLQFPNYSSELNVNALELDDSALYLCASSLDRGGETQYFGPGTRLLVL.

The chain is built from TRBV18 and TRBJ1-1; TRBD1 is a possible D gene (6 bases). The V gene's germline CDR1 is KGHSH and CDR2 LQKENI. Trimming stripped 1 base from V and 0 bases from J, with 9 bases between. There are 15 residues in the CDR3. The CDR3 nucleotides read TGTGCCAGCTCACCACAGGGGGGGGTGAACACTGAAGCTTTCTTT. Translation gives CASSPQGGVNTEAFF.

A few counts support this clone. CDR3 sequence: CASSQGQGSNYGYTF. The CDR3 DNA reads as TGTGCCAGCAGCCAGGGACAGGGGTCTAACTATGGCTACACCTTC. The V call is TRBV4-2, the J call TRBJ1-2, with TRBD1 identical over 10 bases. The ends lost 3 bases at V and 0 bases at J; junction bases unmatched: 1. CDR3 length equals 15 residues. CDR1 and CDR2 (germline): LGHNA, YNFKEQ.

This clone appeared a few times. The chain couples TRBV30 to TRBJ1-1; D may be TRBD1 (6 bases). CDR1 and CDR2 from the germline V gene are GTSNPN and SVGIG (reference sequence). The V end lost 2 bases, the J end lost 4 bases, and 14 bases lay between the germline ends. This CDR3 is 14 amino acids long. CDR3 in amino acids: CAWSWAGEGTEAFF. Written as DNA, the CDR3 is TGTGCCTGGAGTTGGGCAGGGGAAGGCACTGAAGCTTTCTTT.

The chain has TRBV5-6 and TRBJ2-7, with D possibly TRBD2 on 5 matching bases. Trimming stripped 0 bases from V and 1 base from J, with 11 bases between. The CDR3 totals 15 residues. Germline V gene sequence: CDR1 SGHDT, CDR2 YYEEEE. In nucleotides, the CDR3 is TGTGCCAGCAGCTTGGTGGACGGGATTTCCTACGAGCAGTACTTC. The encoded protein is CASSLVDGISYEQYF.

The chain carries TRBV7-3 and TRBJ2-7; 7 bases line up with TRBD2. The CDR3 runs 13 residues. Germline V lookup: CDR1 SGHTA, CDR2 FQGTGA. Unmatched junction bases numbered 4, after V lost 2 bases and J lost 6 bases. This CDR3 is CASSLFPGGEQYF. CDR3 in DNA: TGTGCCAGCAGCTTATTTCCGGGAGGCGAGCAGTACTTC. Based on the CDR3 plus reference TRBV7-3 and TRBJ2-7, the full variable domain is GAGVSQTPSNKVTEKGKYVELRCDPISGHTALYWYRQSLGQGPEFLIYFQGTGAADDSGLPNDRFFAVRPEGSVSTLKIQRTERGDSAVYLCASSLFPGGEQYFGPGTRLTVT.

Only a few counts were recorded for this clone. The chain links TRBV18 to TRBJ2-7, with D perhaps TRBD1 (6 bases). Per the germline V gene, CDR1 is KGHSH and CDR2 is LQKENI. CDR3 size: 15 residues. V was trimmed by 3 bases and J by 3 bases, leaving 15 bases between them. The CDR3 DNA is TGTGCCAGCTCACCGGGGGCCGGGACGTACTACGAGCAGTACTTC. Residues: CASSPGAGTYYEQYF.

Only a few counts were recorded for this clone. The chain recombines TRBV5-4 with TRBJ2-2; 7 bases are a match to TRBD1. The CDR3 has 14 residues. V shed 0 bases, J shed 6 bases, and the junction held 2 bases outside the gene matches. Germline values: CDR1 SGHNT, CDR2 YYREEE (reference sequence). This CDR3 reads CASSLGQGAGELFF. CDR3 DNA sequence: TGTGCCAGCAGCTTGGGTCAGGGGGCCGGGGAGCTGTTTTTT.

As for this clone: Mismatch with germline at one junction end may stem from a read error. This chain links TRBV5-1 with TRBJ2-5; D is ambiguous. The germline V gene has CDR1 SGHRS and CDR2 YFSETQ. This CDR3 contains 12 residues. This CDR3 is CASSLEEEAQYF. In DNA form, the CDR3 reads TGCGCCAGCAGCTTGGAGGAAGAGGCCCAGTACTTC. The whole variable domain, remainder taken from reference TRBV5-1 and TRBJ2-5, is KAGVTQTPRYLIKTRGQQVTLSCSPISGHRSVSWYQQTPGQGLQFLFEYFSETQRNKGNFPGRFSGRQFSNSRSEMNVSTLELGDSALYLCASSLEEEAQYFGPGTRLLVL.

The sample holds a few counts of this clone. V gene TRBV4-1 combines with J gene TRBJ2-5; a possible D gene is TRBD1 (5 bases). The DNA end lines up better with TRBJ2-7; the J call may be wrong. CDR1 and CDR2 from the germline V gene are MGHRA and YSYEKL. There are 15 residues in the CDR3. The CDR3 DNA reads TGCGCCAGCAGCCGGACGAGCCAGGGCCACTACGAGCAGTACTTC. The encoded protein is CASSRTSQGHYEQYF.

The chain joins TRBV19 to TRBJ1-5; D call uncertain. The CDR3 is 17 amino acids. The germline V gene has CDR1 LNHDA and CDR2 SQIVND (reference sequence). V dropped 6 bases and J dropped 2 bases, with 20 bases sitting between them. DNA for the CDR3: TGTGCCAGTAGCCCAAGTGGCGGCTGGAGGGGCAATCAGCCCCAGCATTTT. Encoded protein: CASSPSGGWRGNQPQHF.

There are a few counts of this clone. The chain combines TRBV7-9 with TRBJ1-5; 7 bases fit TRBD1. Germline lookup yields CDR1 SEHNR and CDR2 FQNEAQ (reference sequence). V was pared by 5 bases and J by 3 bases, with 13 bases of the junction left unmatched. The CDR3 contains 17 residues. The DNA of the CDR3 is TGTGCCAGCAGCCACCCAAGTGATACAGGGGTCAATCAGCCCCAGCATTTT. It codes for CASSHPSDTGVNQPQHF.

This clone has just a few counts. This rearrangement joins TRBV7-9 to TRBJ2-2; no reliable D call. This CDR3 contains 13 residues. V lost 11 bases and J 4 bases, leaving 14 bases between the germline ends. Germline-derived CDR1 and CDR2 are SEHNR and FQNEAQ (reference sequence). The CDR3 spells CASSGQVTGELFF. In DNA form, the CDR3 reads TGTGCCTCCAGTGGGCAGGTCACCGGGGAGCTGTTTTTT.

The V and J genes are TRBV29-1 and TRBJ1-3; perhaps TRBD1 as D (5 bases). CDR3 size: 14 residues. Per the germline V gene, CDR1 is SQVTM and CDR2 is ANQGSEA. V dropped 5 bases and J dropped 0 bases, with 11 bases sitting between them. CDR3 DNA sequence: TGCAGCGTTTTGTGGGGGGGCTCTGGAAACACCATATATTTT. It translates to CSVLWGGSGNTIYF. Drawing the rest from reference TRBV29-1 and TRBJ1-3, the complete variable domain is SAVISQKPSRDICQRGTSLTIQCQVDSQVTMMFWYRQQPGQSLTLIATANQGSEATYESGFVIDKFPISRPNLTFSTLTVSNMSPEDSSIYLCSVLWGGSGNTIYFGEGSWLTVV.

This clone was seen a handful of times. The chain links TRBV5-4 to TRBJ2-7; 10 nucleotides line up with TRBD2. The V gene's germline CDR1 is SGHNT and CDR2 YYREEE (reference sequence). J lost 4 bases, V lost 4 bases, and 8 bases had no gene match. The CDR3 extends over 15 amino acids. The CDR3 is CASSPGTSASYEQYF. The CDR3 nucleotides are TGTGCCAGCAGCCCCGGGACTAGCGCCTCTTACGAGCAGTACTTC. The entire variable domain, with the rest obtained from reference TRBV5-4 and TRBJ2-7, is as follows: ETGVTQSPTHLIKTRGQQVTLRCSSQSGHNTVSWYQQALGQGPQFIFQYYREEENGRGNFPPRFSGLQFPNYSSELNVNALELDDSALYLCASSPGTSASYEQYFGPGTRLTVT.

The CDR3 DNA sequence: TGCGCCAGCAGCTTGGCAGGACAAGGCCTCGAGCAGTACTTC. Translated: CASSLAGQGLEQYF. The rearrangement joins TRBV5-1 to TRBJ2-5; D may be TRBD1 (5 bases). TRBJ2-7 explains the end of the DNA better; the J call may be wrong. The CDR3 runs 14 residues. Per germline, CDR1 SGHRS and CDR2 YFSETQ.

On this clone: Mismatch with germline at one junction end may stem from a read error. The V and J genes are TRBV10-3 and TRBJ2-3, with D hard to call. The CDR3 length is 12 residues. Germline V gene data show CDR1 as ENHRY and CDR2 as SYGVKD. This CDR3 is CAISDWADAQYF. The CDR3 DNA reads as TGTGCCATCAGTGATTGGGCAGATGCGCAGTATTTT.

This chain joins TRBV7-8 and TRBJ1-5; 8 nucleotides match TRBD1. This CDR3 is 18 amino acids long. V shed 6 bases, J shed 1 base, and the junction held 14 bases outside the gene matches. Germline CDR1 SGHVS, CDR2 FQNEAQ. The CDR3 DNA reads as TGTGCCAGCAGTTCGGACAGGGTAGGGGTATTGAGCAATCAGCCCCAGCATTTT. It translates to CASSSDRVGVLSNQPQHF.

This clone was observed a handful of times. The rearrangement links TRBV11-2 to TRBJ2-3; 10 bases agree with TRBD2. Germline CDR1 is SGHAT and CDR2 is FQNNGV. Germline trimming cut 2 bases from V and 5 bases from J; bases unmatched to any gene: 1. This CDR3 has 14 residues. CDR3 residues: CASSLSGRVDTQYF. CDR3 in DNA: TGTGCCAGCAGCTTAAGCGGGAGGGTAGATACGCAGTATTTT. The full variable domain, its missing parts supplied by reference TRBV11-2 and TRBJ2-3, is EAGVAQSPRYKIIEKRQSVAFWCNPISGHATLYWYQQILGQGPKLLIQFQNNGVVDDSQLPKDRFSAERLKGVDSTLKIQPAKLEDSAVYLCASSLSGRVDTQYFGPGTRLTVL.

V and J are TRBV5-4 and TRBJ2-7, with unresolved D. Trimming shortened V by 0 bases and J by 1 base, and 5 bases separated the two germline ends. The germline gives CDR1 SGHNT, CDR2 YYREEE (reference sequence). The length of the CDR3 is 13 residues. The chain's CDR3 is CASSLAQSYEQYF. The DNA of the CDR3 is TGTGCCAGCAGCTTGGCCCAATCCTACGAGCAGTACTTC. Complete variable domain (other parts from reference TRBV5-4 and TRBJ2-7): ETGVTQSPTHLIKTRGQQVTLRCSSQSGHNTVSWYQQALGQGPQFIFQYYREEENGRGNFPPRFSGLQFPNYSSELNVNALELDDSALYLCASSLAQSYEQYFGPGTRLTVT.